Below, 10 T cell receptor beta chains from the same sample are listed, as sequenced in a study of CD8 T cells in Susac syndrome. The RNA input was roughly 0.45 to 1 ug, and it was reverse transcribed with random hexamers. Each CDR3 protein gets one entry after TCRdb re-called the immunoSEQ multiplex PCR reads with MiXCR. This table holds under 95,000 distinct CDR3 sequences, approximately 95% found once. The sequenced material came from CD8+ T cells from PBMCs. These receptors all stem from a human donor with Susac syndrome.

The gene calls are TRBV13 and TRBJ2-3; D possibly uses TRBD1 or TRBD2 (5 bases each). Germline V gene data show CDR1 as PRHDT and CDR2 as FYEKMQ (reference sequence). This CDR3 spans 14 amino acids. The V gene lost 7 bases and the J gene lost 4 bases, with 15 bases spanning the gap. CDR3 sequence (DNA): TGTGCCAGCACCCCCCTAGGGGACGCAGATACGCAGTATTTT. It specifies CASTPLGDADTQYF.

The chain recombines TRBV7-9 with TRBJ2-2; D gene unclear. This CDR3 spans 15 amino acids. Per the germline V gene, CDR1 is SEHNR and CDR2 is FQNEAQ (reference sequence). V was trimmed by 4 bases and J by 6 bases, leaving 15 bases between them. The CDR3 coding sequence is TGTGCCAGCAGCTCTCAGACGTCCCCCCCCGGGGAGCTGTTTTTT. It translates to CASSSQTSPPGELFF.

The chain uses TRBV12-3 or TRBV12-4 and TRBJ2-7, with 7 positions matching TRBD1. Trimming at V came to 6 bases and at J to 3 bases, leaving 5 bases not matched to a gene. The CDR3 contains 13 residues. The chain's CDR3 is CASSRDSLYEQYF. DNA for the CDR3: TGTGCCAGCAGCCGGGACAGCCTCTACGAGCAGTACTTC.

The V gene is TRBV4-2, the J gene TRBJ1-1; D is perhaps TRBD1 (5 bases). This CDR3 comprises 15 residues. The germline CDR1 and CDR2 sequences are LGHNA and YNFKEQ. The V end lost 1 base, the J end lost 0 bases, and 9 bases lay between the germline ends. The DNA of the CDR3 is TGTGCCAGCAGCCAAGTGGACACCCTGAACACTGAAGCTTTCTTT. It specifies CASSQVDTLNTEAFF.

The genes are TRBV29-1 and TRBJ2-7; D not resolved. CDR1 is SQVTM and CDR2 is ANQGSEA in the germline V gene. V was clipped by 4 bases and J by 0 bases, with 10 bases between them. The CDR3 is made up of 13 amino acids. Here the CDR3 DNA reads TGCAGCGTTGTGGTCAGGAGCTCCTACGAGCAGTACTTC. Translation: CSVVVRSSYEQYF.

This chain uses TRBV9 with TRBJ2-3, with 8 bases identical to TRBD1. CDR1 is SGDLS, CDR2 YYNGEE, per germline. CDR3 length equals 15 residues. V lost 4 bases to trimming and J lost 4 bases; unmatched junction nucleotides: 8. The CDR3 coding sequence is TGTGCCAGCAGCCGGCTGGACAGGGTGGCAGATACGCAGTATTTT. Translated: CASSRLDRVADTQYF.

This clonotype was counted once. V gene TRBV20-1 combines with J gene TRBJ1-1; D is unresolved. Trimming removed 5 bases at V and 1 base at J, with 17 bases between. The V gene's germline CDR1 is DFQATT and CDR2 SNEGSKA (reference sequence). The CDR3 has 15 amino acids. The CDR3 region has the DNA TGCAGTGCTTTTTCGGGAGCTGTTGGGAACACTGAAGCTTTCTTT. Translated: CSAFSGAVGNTEAFF.

The chain couples TRBV29-1 to TRBJ1-2; no clear D gene. The V gene's germline CDR1 is SQVTM and CDR2 ANQGSEA. This CDR3 contains 14 residues. The V end was cut by 6 bases, the J end by 4 bases, with 18 bases between. The DNA for the CDR3 is TGCAGCGTCAACCTCTCAGGAGCCCGCTATGGCTACACCTTC. Encoded protein: CSVNLSGARYGYTF.

The chain is built from TRBV29-1 and TRBJ2-3; possibly TRBD2 for D (5 bases). V lost 5 bases to trimming and J lost 3 bases, with 9 bases between them. This CDR3 region has 12 residues. Germline CDR1 is SQVTM and CDR2 is ANQGSEA. DNA of the CDR3: TGCAGCGTTCGGGATAGTACAGATACGCAGTATTTT. This sequence encodes CSVRDSTDTQYF.

The rearrangement joins TRBV5-6 to TRBJ2-1; D unclear. The germline CDR1 and CDR2 sequences are SGHDT and YYEEEE. V dropped 0 bases and J dropped 15 bases, with 13 bases sitting between them. This CDR3 spans 12 amino acids. The DNA of the CDR3 is TGTGCCAGCAGCTTGGGCCCGACCCTGATGTTCTTC. It specifies CASSLGPTLMFF. Full variable domain (remainder filled in from reference TRBV5-6 and TRBJ2-1): DAGVTQSPTHLIKTRGQQVTLRCSPKSGHDTVSWYQQALGQGPQFIFQYYEEEERQRGNFPDRFSGHQFPNYSSELNVNALLLGDSALYLCASSLGPTLMFFGPGTRLTVL.